This TCR beta chain came from a study of blood T cell repertoires in COVID-19. Seattle researchers signed up patients amid active infection and tracked them longitudinally. Per the authors' pipeline: Nucleated cell counts were estimated from reference gene primer amplification. Clones were read by immunoSEQ multiplex PCR, and TCRdb kept only the in-frame ones, dropping some. The V and J calls and clone size come from that table; D and trimming were worked out from the DNA. The table includes about 95,000 clones, roughly 90% detected once. The CDR3 spans 15 residues. The germline V gene encodes CDR1 SGHTA and CDR2 FQGNSA. Trimming at V came to 1 base and at J to 7 bases, leaving 9 bases not matched to a gene.

V usage is TRBV7-2 and J usage is TRBJ1-2; TRBD1 aligns across 7 bases. The source is a man between 45 and 60 years old with COVID-19, enrolled during active disease. Sequencing was done on a sample of peripheral blood. The CDR3 bases are TGTGCCAGCAGCTTAGGACAGGGTATGCTATCTGGCTACACCTTC. It translates to CASSLGQGMLSGYTF.